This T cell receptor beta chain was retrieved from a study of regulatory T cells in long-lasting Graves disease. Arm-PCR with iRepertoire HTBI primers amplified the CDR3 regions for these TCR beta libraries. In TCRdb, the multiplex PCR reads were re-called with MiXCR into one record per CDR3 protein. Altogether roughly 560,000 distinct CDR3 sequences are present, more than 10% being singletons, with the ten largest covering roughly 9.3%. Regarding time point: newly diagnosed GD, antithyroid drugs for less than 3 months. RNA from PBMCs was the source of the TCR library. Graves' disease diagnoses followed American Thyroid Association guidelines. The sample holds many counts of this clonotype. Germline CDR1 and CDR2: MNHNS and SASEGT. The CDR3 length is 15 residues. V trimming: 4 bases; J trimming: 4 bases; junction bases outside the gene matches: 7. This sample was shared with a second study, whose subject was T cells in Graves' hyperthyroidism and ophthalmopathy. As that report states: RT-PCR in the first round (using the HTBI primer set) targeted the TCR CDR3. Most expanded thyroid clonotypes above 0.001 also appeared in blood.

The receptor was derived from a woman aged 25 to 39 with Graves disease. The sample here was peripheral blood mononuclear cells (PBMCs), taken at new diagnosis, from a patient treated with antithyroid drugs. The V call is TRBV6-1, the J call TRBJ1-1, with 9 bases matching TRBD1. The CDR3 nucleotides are TGTGCCAGCAGTGGCGCCGGGACAGGGATCACTGAAGCTTTCTTT. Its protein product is CASSGAGTGITEAFF.